Here is one T cell receptor (beta chain) with its context. TCRdb redid the calling of the 5' RACE reads with MiXCR, one entry per CDR3 protein. The sample carries 190,000 or so distinct CDR3 sequences, about 27% recorded once. This sample is drawn from a study of T-cell memory formation after mild COVID-19. The CDR3 contains 14 residues. CDR1 and CDR2 (germline): MNHNS, SASEGT. The V end lost 7 bases, the J end lost 0 bases, and 13 bases lay between the germline ends. The receptor's source is an adult woman who had mild COVID-19 (a few samples of this study predate the infection). Cell type and time point are not known. What was sequenced was PBMCs or a T cell subset sorted from them (not recorded which). This chain joins TRBV6-1 and TRBJ2-7; possibly TRBD1 for D (6 bases). CDR3 nucleotide sequence: TGTGCCAGCACCCGACAGGTCAACTCCTACGAGCAGTACTTC. Amino acids: CASTRQVNSYEQYF.